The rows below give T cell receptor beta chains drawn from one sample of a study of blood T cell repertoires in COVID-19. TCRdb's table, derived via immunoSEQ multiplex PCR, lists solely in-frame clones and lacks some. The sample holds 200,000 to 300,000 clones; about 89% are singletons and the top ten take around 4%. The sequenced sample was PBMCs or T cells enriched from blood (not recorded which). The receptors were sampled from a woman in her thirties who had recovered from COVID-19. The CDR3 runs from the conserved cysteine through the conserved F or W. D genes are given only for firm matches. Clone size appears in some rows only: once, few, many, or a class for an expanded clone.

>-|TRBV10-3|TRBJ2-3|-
CAISEYGLQQGFTDTQYF
TGTGCCATCAGTGAGTACGGACTCCAACAGGGCTTCACAGATACGCAGTATTTT
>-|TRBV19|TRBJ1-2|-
CASSITVAGNYGYTF
TGTGCCAGTAGTATTACCGTCGCCGGTAACTATGGCTACACCTTC
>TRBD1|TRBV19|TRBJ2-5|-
CASSIRQGAKETQYF
TGTGCCAGTAGTATCCGACAGGGGGCTAAAGAGACCCAGTACTTC
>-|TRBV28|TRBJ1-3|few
CASSPHAGGSGNTIYF
TGTGCCAGCAGTCCCCACGCGGGTGGGTCCGGAAACACCATATATTTT
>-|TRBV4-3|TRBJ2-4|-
CASSQDAGRSNIQYF
TGCGCCAGCAGCCAAGATGCGGGAAGGTCGAACATTCAGTACTTC
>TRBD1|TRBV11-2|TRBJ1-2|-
CASRGQTTNYGYTF
TGTGCCAGCAGGGGACAGACCACTAACTATGGCTACACCTTC
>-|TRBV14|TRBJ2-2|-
CASSQRLTSGNTGELFF
TGTGCCAGCAGCCAGCGACTAACATCGGGGAACACCGGGGAGCTGTTTTTT
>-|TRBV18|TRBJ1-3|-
CASSLQGLSGNTIYF
TGTGCCAGCTCACTTCAGGGGCTCTCTGGAAACACCATATATTTT
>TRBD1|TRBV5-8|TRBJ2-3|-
CAVQGRRSTDTQYF
TGTGCCGTACAGGGGCGCAGGAGCACAGATACGCAGTATTTT
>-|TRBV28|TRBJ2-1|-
CASSLSRLPLYNEQFF
TGTGCCAGCAGTTTATCGCGACTACCTCTATACAATGAGCAGTTCTTC
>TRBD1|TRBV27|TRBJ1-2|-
CASTQTQDRGTVGGYTF
TGTGCCAGCACCCAAACCCAGGACAGGGGCACTGTGGGTGGCTACACCTTC
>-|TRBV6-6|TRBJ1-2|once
CASSSYYGYTF
TGTGCCAGCAGTTCGTACTATGGCTACACCTTC
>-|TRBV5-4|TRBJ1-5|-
CASSLGGSSNQPQHF
TGTGCCAGCAGCTTGGGAGGCTCTAGCAATCAGCCCCAGCATTTT
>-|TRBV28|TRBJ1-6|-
CASSLYLGGGGSPLHF
TGTGCCAGCAGTTTATACCTCGGGGGAGGAGGGTCACCCCTCCACTTT
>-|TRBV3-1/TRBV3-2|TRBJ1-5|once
CASSLSLSNQPQHF
TGTGCCAGCAGTCTTAGTCTTAGCAATCAGCCCCAGCATTTT
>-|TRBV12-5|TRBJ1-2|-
CASSKVGGPGNYGYTF
TGTGCTAGCTCTAAAGTGGGGGGACCGGGGAACTATGGCTACACCTTC
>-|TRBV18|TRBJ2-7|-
CASSEQEGVFYEQYF
TGTGCCAGCTCCGAACAAGAGGGAGTATTTTACGAGCAGTACTTC
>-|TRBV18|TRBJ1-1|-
CASSPGATRTNTEAFF
TGTGCCAGCTCACCGGGTGCGACACGTACGAACACTGAAGCTTTCTTT
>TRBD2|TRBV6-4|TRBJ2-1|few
CASSDSTSGSNEQFF
TGTGCCAGCAGTGACTCGACTAGCGGGAGCAATGAGCAGTTCTTC
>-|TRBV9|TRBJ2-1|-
CASSASGTSSYNEQFF
TGTGCCAGCAGCGCTTCCGGGACTTCCTCCTACAATGAGCAGTTCTTC
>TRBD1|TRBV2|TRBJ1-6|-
CASLRDRDSSPLHF
TGTGCCAGCCTGCGGGACAGGGATAGTTCACCCCTCCACTTT
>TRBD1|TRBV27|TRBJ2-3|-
CASTPYRGSSTDTQYF
TGTGCCAGCACCCCTTACAGGGGATCTAGCACAGATACGCAGTATTTT
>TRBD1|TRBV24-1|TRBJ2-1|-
CATSAGQAYYNEQFF
TGTGCCACCAGTGCTGGACAGGCTTACTACAATGAGCAGTTCTTC
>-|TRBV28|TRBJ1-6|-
CASSLTPEQDRTPLHF
TGTGCCAGCAGTTTAACGCCTGAACAGGACCGGACACCCCTCCACTTT
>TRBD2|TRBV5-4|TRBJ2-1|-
CASSLGLAPEQFF
TGTGCCAGCAGCTTGGGACTAGCGCCTGAGCAGTTCTTC
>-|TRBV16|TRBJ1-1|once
CASSQAGLRGTEAFF
TGTGCCAGCAGCCAGGCAGGGCTCCGGGGGACTGAAGCTTTCTTT